The T cell receptor (beta chain) under discussion was sequenced for a study of cytomegalovirus exposure and HLA in healthy donors. Germline values: CDR1 LNHDA, CDR2 SQIVND (reference sequence). The CDR3 length is 15 residues. V dropped 2 bases and J dropped 1 base, with 11 bases sitting between them. As to this clone: Its antigen is currently unknown.

General study findings and limits: Association of a missense DCLRE1C variant with TCR beta V- and J-gene trimming was reported in a later analysis. Rarity marked most TCR sequences, yet some public TCRs occurred in many donors. Diagnosis of cytomegalovirus status made by the classifier reportedly showed high specificity and sensitivity. Fewer N-insertions than the approximately 700-donor mean were reportedly shown by an Asian-associated ancestry cluster in a later analysis.

60 Vbeta and 13 Jbeta primers were used in PCR. Clones were sequenced by immunoSEQ multiplex PCR, and TCRdb holds only the in-frame ones, with some missing. This table has about 69,000 clones, 74% appearing once. The sequence was obtained from a woman aged 55-70 years in good health and CMV-seropositive. The chain couples TRBV19 to TRBJ1-1; maybe TRBD1 (5 bases). The sequencing input was PBMCs. The CDR3 bases are TGTGCCAGTAGTATAACCGGACACCCGAACACTGAAGCTTTCTTT. Translating gives CASSITGHPNTEAFF.